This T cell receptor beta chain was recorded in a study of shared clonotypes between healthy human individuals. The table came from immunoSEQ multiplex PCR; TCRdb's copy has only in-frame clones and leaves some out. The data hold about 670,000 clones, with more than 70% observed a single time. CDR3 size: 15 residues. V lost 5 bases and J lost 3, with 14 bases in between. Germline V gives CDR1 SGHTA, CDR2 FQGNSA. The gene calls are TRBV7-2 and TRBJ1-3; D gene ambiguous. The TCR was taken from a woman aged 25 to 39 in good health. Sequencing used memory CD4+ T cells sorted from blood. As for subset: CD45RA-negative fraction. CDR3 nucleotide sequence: TGTGCCAGCAGCCCTACCACCGTTTTTGGAAACACCATATATTTT. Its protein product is CASSPTTVFGNTIYF.